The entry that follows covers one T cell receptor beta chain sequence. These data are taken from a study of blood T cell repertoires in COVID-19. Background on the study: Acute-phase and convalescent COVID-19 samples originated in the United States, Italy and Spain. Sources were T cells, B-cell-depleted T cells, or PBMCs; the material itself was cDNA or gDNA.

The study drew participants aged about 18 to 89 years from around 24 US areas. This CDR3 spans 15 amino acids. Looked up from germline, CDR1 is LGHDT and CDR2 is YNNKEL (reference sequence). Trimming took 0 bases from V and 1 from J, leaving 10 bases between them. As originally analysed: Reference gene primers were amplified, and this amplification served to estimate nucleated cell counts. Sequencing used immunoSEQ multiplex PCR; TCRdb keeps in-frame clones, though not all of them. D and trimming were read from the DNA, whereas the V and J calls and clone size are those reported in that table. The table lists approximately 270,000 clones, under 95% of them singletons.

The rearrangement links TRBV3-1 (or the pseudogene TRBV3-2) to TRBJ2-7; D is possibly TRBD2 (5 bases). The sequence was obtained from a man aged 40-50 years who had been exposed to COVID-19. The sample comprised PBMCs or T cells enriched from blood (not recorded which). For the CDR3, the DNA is TGTGCCAGCAGCCAAGATTCCGGGAAATCCTACGAGCAGTACTTC. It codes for CASSQDSGKSYEQYF.